Sequencing of this T cell receptor beta chain was carried out in a study of CXCR4 blockade with PD-1 therapy in pancreatic cancer. The table lists this clone with a few counts. Its specificity is unknown. Cultured 200 to 300 um tumor slices received no immune-activating factors or cytokines. Points from the study as a whole: High-frequency clones persisted ex vivo; some reportedly expanded after PD-1 plus CXCR4 blockade. Antigen-specificity overlap of convergent dominant clones remained unconfirmed. Frequent tumor clones were encoded by many distinct rearrangements, suggesting shared antigens.

Profiled with immunoSEQ multiplex PCR; TCRdb holds only in-frame clones, not every one. This sample contains around 100 clones. The CDR3 is 16 residues long. CDR1 is SGHNT, CDR2 YENEEA, per germline. Unmatched junction bases numbered 10, after V lost 3 bases and J lost 4 bases. The chain couples TRBV11-3 to TRBJ1-2; TRBD1 matches at 8 bases. Sequencing was performed on cultured tumor tissue, taken after two to three days in culture. The TCR originated in a human donor with pancreatic ductal adenocarcinoma. The CDR3 nucleotides are TGTGCCAGCAGCTTGGCCGACACAGGGGGAATCTATGGCTACACCTTC. Translated: CASSLADTGGIYGYTF.